This entry concerns a single T cell receptor beta chain. Sorted-subset replicate PCR reactions contained 150 to 200 ng DNA, corresponding to around 30,000 T cell genomes. Profiling relied on immunoSEQ multiplex PCR, and the TCRdb table lists in-frame clones only, not all of them. The data contain 560,000 or so clones, approximately 96% of them singletons. Positively selected for CCR7, the CD45RO-negative cells used as naive CD8 cells excluded terminally differentiated effector memory CD45RA+ cells. The source of the sample is a study of shared clonotypes between healthy human individuals. Study overall: A donor's plate count was three for CD4 naive and three for CD4 memory; CD8 naive had two and CD8 memory one.

V was trimmed by 6 bases and J by 0 bases, leaving 12 bases between them. This CDR3 region has 15 residues. Per germline, CDR1 ENHRY and CDR2 SYGVKD. This receptor was identified in a woman between 25 and 40 years old in good health. The rearrangement joins TRBV10-3 to TRBJ1-5; D is perhaps TRBD1 (5 bases). Input material: naive CD8+ T cells sorted from blood. CDR3 nucleotide sequence: TGTGCCATCAGCGGTGAAGGGGCTAGCAATCAGCCCCAGCATTTT. It codes for CAISGEGASNQPQHF.